These 16 T cell receptor beta chains came from one sample sequenced in a study of blood T cell repertoires in COVID-19. Using immunoSEQ multiplex PCR, the repertoire was profiled, and TCRdb retains in-frame clones only, with some absent. The table has 490,000 or so clones, about 85% seen once; the top ten hold around 7.9%. Sequenced material: PBMCs or T cells enriched from blood (not recorded which). These receptors were collected from a woman aged 55 to 70 who had recovered from COVID-19.

This chain joins TRBV7-9 and TRBJ1-3, with D unresolved. With 0 bases removed from V and 4 bases from J, the gap between germline ends came to 13 bases. Germline loops: CDR1 SEHNR, CDR2 FQNEAQ (reference sequence). The CDR3 spans 16 residues. The CDR3 coding sequence is TGTGCCAGCAGCTTAGCGACAACGGGGTTAGGAAACACCATATATTTT. Amino acid sequence: CASSLATTGLGNTIYF.

The chain carries TRBV6-4 and TRBJ2-3, with a weak D call TRBD2 (6 bases). The CDR3 loop spans 15 amino acids. V shed 6 bases and J shed 5 bases, with 18 bases lying between them. Germline assignment: CDR1 MRHNA and CDR2 SNTAGT. CDR3 residues: CASSERAGGRDTQYF. The CDR3 DNA is TGTGCCAGCAGCGAACGGGCCGGGGGAAGAGATACGCAGTATTTT.

This clone has a single count. V is TRBV6-1 and J is TRBJ1-2; 7 bases agree with TRBD1. The germline gives CDR1 MNHNS, CDR2 SASEGT. V lost 3 bases and J lost 8; bases outside the gene matches: 6. This CDR3 spans 13 amino acids. Here the CDR3 DNA reads TGTGCCAGCAGTGAGTCGACAGGGTACGGCTACACCTTC. Translated, it gives CASSESTGYGYTF.

This clone was picked up a small number of times. The V call is TRBV10-1, the J call TRBJ2-1; D gene ambiguous. The CDR3 has 15 residues. Germline CDR1 reads WNHNN; CDR2 reads SYGVQD (reference sequence). Trimming shortened V by 3 bases and J by 7 bases, and 16 bases separated the two germline ends. CDR3 loop: CASSDLGFSGNEQFF. CDR3 DNA: TGCGCCAGCAGTGATTTGGGCTTTAGTGGGAATGAGCAGTTCTTC.

This chain uses TRBV27 with TRBJ1-1; possible D gene TRBD1, 6 bases. The V end was cut by 6 bases, the J end by 1 base, with 12 bases between. The CDR3 length is 14 residues. In germline, CDR1 is MNHEY, CDR2 SMNVEV (reference sequence). CDR3 coding DNA: TGTGCCAGCAGAAAATTACAGGGGAACACTGAAGCTTTCTTT. It codes for CASRKLQGNTEAFF.

The chain recombines TRBV18 with TRBJ1-2, with TRBD1 matching 9 bases. CDR3 length equals 16 residues. V shed 5 bases, J shed 6 bases, and the junction held 13 bases outside the gene matches. Germline CDR1 is KGHSH and CDR2 is LQKENI. This CDR3 is CASSSLPGQGRDGYTF. For the CDR3, the DNA is TGTGCCAGCTCATCGCTGCCGGGACAGGGTAGGGATGGCTACACCTTC.

The chain has TRBV7-2 and TRBJ2-4; 8 bases are a match to TRBD2. Germline V gene data show CDR1 as SGHTA and CDR2 as FQGNSA. CDR3 length: 14 amino acids. V lost 0 bases and J lost 8; bases outside the gene matches: 3. CDR3 DNA: TGTGCCAGCAGCTTAGCTAGCGGGGCGGACATTCAGTACTTC. Translated: CASSLASGADIQYF.

V usage is TRBV7-2 and J usage is TRBJ2-3; 12 positions match TRBD2. With V trimmed by 0 bases and J by 3 bases, 4 bases remained unmatched. The CDR3 extends over 17 amino acids. In germline, CDR1 is SGHTA, CDR2 FQGNSA. The CDR3 region is CASSLAASGGATDTQYF. CDR3 DNA sequence: TGTGCCAGCAGCTTAGCGGCTAGCGGGGGGGCAACAGATACGCAGTATTTT.

This sequence joins TRBV30 and TRBJ1-6, with 9 nucleotides matching TRBD1. Germline V CDR1 and CDR2: GTSNPN, SVGIG (reference sequence). The CDR3 length is 14 residues. The trim removed 5 bases at V and 10 bases at J, leaving 9 bases unmatched. The CDR3 loop reads CAWDRDRVGSPLHF. The CDR3 region has the DNA TGTGCCTGGGACCGGGACAGGGTAGGGTCACCCCTCCACTTT.

The rearrangement joins TRBV5-1 to TRBJ1-3, with D maybe TRBD1 (5 bases). Germline assignment: CDR1 SGHRS and CDR2 YFSETQ. Trimming cost V 0 bases and J 2 bases, with 9 bases left between them. The CDR3 consists of 15 residues. The chain's CDR3 is CASSLGGMAGNTIYF. CDR3 sequence (DNA): TGCGCCAGCAGCTTGGGGGGCATGGCTGGAAACACCATATATTTT.

The V call is TRBV18, the J call TRBJ2-7; possibly TRBD2 for D (6 bases). This CDR3 is built from 13 residues. CDR1 and CDR2 from the germline V gene are KGHSH and LQKENI. V was shortened by 3 bases and J by 7 bases, with 13 bases between the two germline ends. The CDR3 DNA follows: TGTGCCAGCTCACCGGGACTCGGGGAGGAGCAGTACGTC. Protein sequence: CASSPGLGEEQYV.

The chain recombines TRBV25-1 with TRBJ1-5, with a tentative D call TRBD1 (6 bases). The CDR3 extends over 15 amino acids. The V and J ends lost 6 bases and 3 bases respectively, with 15 bases between them. The germline V gene has CDR1 MGHDK and CDR2 SYGVNS. The CDR3 reads CASRGGRDYNQPQHF. CDR3 bases: TGTGCCAGCAGGGGGGGGCGGGACTACAATCAGCCCCAGCATTTT.

This chain links TRBV9 with TRBJ1-1, with a possible D match to TRBD1 (5 bases). Trimming removed 4 bases at V and 8 bases at J, with 21 bases between. In germline, CDR1 is SGDLS, CDR2 YYNGEE. The CDR3 is 15 residues long. The CDR3: CASSTTGQGGPEAFF. The DNA of the CDR3 is TGTGCCAGCAGCACTACAGGTCAAGGTGGCCCCGAAGCTTTCTTT.

Concerning this clone itself: It may be a read error: a sequence one base away is much more abundant. The sample holds other DNA sequences that translate to the same CDR3. The V and J genes are TRBV6-5 and TRBJ1-1; 7 bases map to TRBD1. This CDR3 has 13 amino acids. Germline V CDR1 and CDR2: MNHEY, SVGAGI. The trim removed 6 bases at V and 1 base at J, leaving 2 bases unmatched. CDR3 sequence reads: CASSRQGNTEAFF. The CDR3 DNA reads TGTGCCAGCAGCCGACAGGGGAACACTGAAGCTTTCTTT.

A note on this clone: Other DNA sequences in this specimen translate into the identical CDR3. The V call is TRBV6-5, the J call TRBJ1-5; TRBD1 matches at 9 bases. Trimming took 6 bases from V and 5 from J; bases not matched to a gene: 2. CDR3 length equals 13 residues. The germline CDR1 and CDR2 sequences are MNHEY and SVGAGI. This chain's CDR3 is CASSRQGDQPQHF. Written as DNA, the CDR3 is TGTGCCAGCAGCAGACAGGGGGATCAGCCCCAGCATTTT.

The chain links TRBV5-1 to TRBJ2-3; D gene uncertain. CDR1 and CDR2 from the germline V gene are SGHRS and YFSETQ. The CDR3 extends over 16 amino acids. Trimming pared 0 bases from V and 3 bases from J, leaving 14 bases between. The CDR3: CASSLGPPVETDTQYF. The CDR3 DNA reads as TGCGCCAGCAGCTTGGGGCCTCCGGTGGAGACAGATACGCAGTATTTT. Supplemented by reference TRBV5-1 and TRBJ2-3, the full variable domain reads KAGVTQTPRYLIKTRGQQVTLSCSPISGHRSVSWYQQTPGQGLQFLFEYFSETQRNKGNFPGRFSGRQFSNSRSEMNVSTLELGDSALYLCASSLGPPVETDTQYFGPGTRLTVL.